This TCR beta chain came from a study of CD8+ T cells in alopecia areata. V was cut by 4 bases and J by 3 bases, with 10 bases left in between. The germline gives CDR1 LNHNV, CDR2 YYDKDF (reference sequence). CDR3 length: 13 amino acids. RNA was isolated and reverse transcribed to cDNA, the sequencing template. Some clones are missing from TCRdb's copy, which holds only in-frame ones; the method was immunoSEQ multiplex PCR. The sample lists 95,000 to 120,000 clones; roughly three fifths were seen once. There are a few counts of this clone. The treatment: oral pan-JAK inhibitor, 5-10 mg twice daily. From PBMCs, CD4+ and CD8+ T cells were sorted.

This specimen was CD4+ T cells sorted from blood, taken at week 24, from a patient treated with tofacitinib. This chain links TRBV15 with TRBJ2-7, with TRBD1 as a possible D gene (5 bases). The receptor comes from a human donor with alopecia areata. The CDR3 nucleotides read TGTGCCACCAGCATCCAGGGCGACTACGAGCAGTACTTC. It encodes CATSIQGDYEQYF.